These T cell receptor beta chains were read from a single sample in a study of beta chain features in type 1 diabetes. The assay was immunoSEQ multiplex PCR, and TCRdb's table has in-frame clones only and misses some. The table has about 240,000 clones, 27% seen once; the top ten hold 4%. Sequenced material: central memory CD4+ T cells from blood. These receptors all stem from a man aged 25-45 years in good health. The CDR3 runs from the conserved cysteine through the conserved F or W. Fields, in order: J gene, CDR3 length, V gene, CDR3 protein.

j_gene: TRBJ1-6
len: 15
v_gene: TRBV7-9
CDR3aa: CASSPQIVYNSPLHF

j_gene: TRBJ2-7
len: 13
v_gene: TRBV18
CDR3aa: CASSPALGYEQYF

j_gene: TRBJ2-3
len: 16
v_gene: TRBV7-2
CDR3aa: CASSLQPGQKADTQYF

j_gene: TRBJ1-1
len: 13
v_gene: TRBV14
CDR3aa: CASSQDMNTEAFF

j_gene: TRBJ2-5
len: 16
v_gene: TRBV6-1
CDR3aa: CASSATSGRARETQYF

j_gene: TRBJ2-7
len: 15
v_gene: TRBV2
CDR3aa: CASSRASGGSYEQYF

j_gene: TRBJ1-1
len: 13
v_gene: TRBV4-3
CDR3aa: CASSQLGRTEAFF

j_gene: TRBJ1-2
len: 11
v_gene: TRBV30
CDR3aa: CAWRGTRGYTF

j_gene: TRBJ1-3
len: 13
v_gene: TRBV5-6
CDR3aa: CASARGFGNTIYF

j_gene: TRBJ2-7
len: 14
v_gene: TRBV7-2
CDR3aa: CASSLDWGSYEQYF

j_gene: TRBJ2-5
len: 14
v_gene: TRBV19
CDR3aa: CASATGTIQETQYF

j_gene: TRBJ1-1
len: 12
v_gene: TRBV5-6
CDR3aa: CASSLTGTEAFF

j_gene: TRBJ2-5
len: 13
v_gene: TRBV29-1
CDR3aa: CSVDFGGVETQYF

j_gene: TRBJ2-7
len: 16
v_gene: TRBV27
CDR3aa: CASSSQAAGEGKEQYF

j_gene: TRBJ1-3
len: 15
v_gene: TRBV6-6
CDR3aa: CASTPGRSSGNTIYF

j_gene: TRBJ2-4
len: 16
v_gene: TRBV5-6
CDR3aa: CASSPLAPGSKNIQYF

j_gene: TRBJ2-3
len: 16
v_gene: TRBV7-2
CDR3aa: CASSLVSGGAADTQYF

j_gene: TRBJ1-5
len: 16
v_gene: TRBV5-1
CDR3aa: CASSLVPGASNQPQHF

j_gene: TRBJ1-2
len: 12
v_gene: TRBV6-1
CDR3aa: CASSEWGEGYTF

j_gene: TRBJ2-1
len: 13
v_gene: TRBV11-3
CDR3aa: CASSSTPYNEQFF

j_gene: TRBJ1-5
len: 14
v_gene: TRBV29-1
CDR3aa: CSVVGTDSNQPQHF

j_gene: TRBJ2-3
len: 14
v_gene: TRBV15
CDR3aa: CATSRGEGVDTQYF

j_gene: TRBJ2-4
len: 16
v_gene: TRBV23-1
CDR3aa: CASSPQGNWGKNIQYF

j_gene: TRBJ2-5
len: 15
v_gene: TRBV7-7
CDR3aa: CASSLDGGPQETQYF

j_gene: TRBJ1-1
len: 13
v_gene: TRBV29-1
CDR3aa: CSVGSHQNTEAFF

j_gene: TRBJ2-7
len: 16
v_gene: TRBV5-1
CDR3aa: CASRLEVGLAAYEQYF

j_gene: TRBJ1-1
len: 14
v_gene: TRBV15
CDR3aa: CATSREGSHTEAFF

j_gene: TRBJ1-1
len: 13
v_gene: TRBV29-1
CDR3aa: CSVESRVRTEAFF

j_gene: TRBJ2-5
len: 16
v_gene: TRBV5-6
CDR3aa: CASSTGTVVPATAQYF

j_gene: TRBJ2-5
len: 11
v_gene: TRBV7-2
CDR3aa: CASSLWETQYF

j_gene: TRBJ2-3
len: 16
v_gene: TRBV7-2
CDR3aa: CASSPGTSESTDTQYF

j_gene: TRBJ2-7
len: 13
v_gene: TRBV30
CDR3aa: CAWSVGTTYEQYF

j_gene: TRBJ1-1
len: 13
v_gene: TRBV29-1
CDR3aa: CSVEDRASTEAFF

j_gene: TRBJ1-1
len: 16
v_gene: TRBV2
CDR3aa: CASTRDRGPGNTEAFF

j_gene: TRBJ2-7
len: 14
v_gene: TRBV4-3
CDR3aa: CASSQGGISYEQYF

j_gene: TRBJ2-3
len: 20
v_gene: TRBV7-2
CDR3aa: CASSLAWGLAGAGRADTQYF

j_gene: TRBJ2-2
len: 16
v_gene: TRBV9
CDR3aa: CASSVEAGGRTGELFF

j_gene: TRBJ2-7
len: 14
v_gene: TRBV18
CDR3aa: CASSPGQPPYEQYF

j_gene: TRBJ2-7
len: 15
v_gene: TRBV6-5
CDR3aa: CASRHGKAGTHEQYF

j_gene: TRBJ2-5
len: 16
v_gene: TRBV7-2
CDR3aa: CASSFPGTGGQETQYF

j_gene: TRBJ1-1
len: 13
v_gene: TRBV7-2
CDR3aa: CASSAKRETEAFF

j_gene: TRBJ1-3
len: 11
v_gene: TRBV20-1
CDR3aa: CSASKGNTIYF

j_gene: TRBJ1-2
len: 13
v_gene: TRBV7-2
CDR3aa: CASSLVEGYGYTF

j_gene: TRBJ2-1
len: 14
v_gene: TRBV11-2
CDR3aa: CASSSGRGRNEQFF

j_gene: TRBJ1-5
len: 13
v_gene: TRBV2
CDR3aa: CASSRDSNQPQHF

j_gene: TRBJ2-1
len: 16
v_gene: TRBV11-2
CDR3aa: CASSLRQDYSYNEQFF

j_gene: TRBJ2-5
len: 14
v_gene: TRBV19
CDR3aa: CASSKTRMGETQYF

j_gene: TRBJ1-1
len: 15
v_gene: TRBV2
CDR3aa: CASSLEGGLNTEAFF

j_gene: TRBJ2-7
len: 15
v_gene: TRBV30
CDR3aa: CAWSPMMGTTREQYF

j_gene: TRBJ2-3
len: 15
v_gene: TRBV27
CDR3aa: CASSPGGRSTDTQYF

j_gene: TRBJ2-1
len: 10
v_gene: TRBV20-1
CDR3aa: CSAFGSLEFF

j_gene: TRBJ2-3
len: 14
v_gene: TRBV7-9
CDR3aa: CASSLRQGTDTQYF

j_gene: TRBJ2-1
len: 15
v_gene: TRBV7-2
CDR3aa: CASSNGTSEKGEQFF

j_gene: TRBJ2-3
len: 15
v_gene: TRBV29-1
CDR3aa: CSVGTSGGPWDTQYF

j_gene: TRBJ2-1
len: 13
v_gene: TRBV5-1
CDR3aa: CASSLGLHNEQFF